One and the same sample provided the 29 T cell receptor beta chains below, sequenced in a study of T-cell memory formation after mild COVID-19. TCRdb redid the calling of the 5' RACE reads with MiXCR, one entry per CDR3 protein. Among hundreds of thousands of distinct CDR3 sequences listed, roughly 22% were seen once. Sequencing was performed on PBMCs or a T cell subset sorted from them (not recorded which). These receptors all stem from an adult woman who had mild COVID-19 (a few samples of this study predate the infection). Cell type and time point are not known.

The genes are TRBV23-1 and TRBJ1-6; D gene unclear. TRBV23-1 is an open reading frame, and its role is uncertain. The CDR3 has 15 residues. V lost 4 bases and J lost 7, with 14 bases in between. The CDR3 region is CASSLPDFANSPLHF. CDR3 sequence (DNA): TGCGCCAGCAGTCTACCGGACTTTGCCAATTCACCCCTCCACTTT.

J is TRBJ1-1 and V is TRBV12-3 or TRBV12-4, with 8 positions matching TRBD1. V shed 5 bases and J 7 bases; nucleotides not matched to a gene: 9. This CDR3 is 14 amino acids long. The CDR3 reads CASSPTGTGLEAFF. The CDR3, as DNA: TGTGCCAGCAGTCCCACCGGGACAGGTCTTGAAGCTTTCTTT.

This clonotype was seen a handful of times. V usage is TRBV9 and J usage is TRBJ2-7, with 7 bases matching TRBD2. The CDR3 spans 14 residues. Germline values: CDR1 SGDLS, CDR2 YYNGEE. Germline trimming cut 4 bases from V and 2 bases from J; bases unmatched to any gene: 6. The CDR3 DNA is TGTGCCAGCAGCCCGAGCGGGGCAGCCTACGAGCAGTACTTC. Translating it yields CASSPSGAAYEQYF.

In this sample, this clonotype turned up a few times. V and J are TRBV5-1 and TRBJ2-4; D perhaps matches TRBD2 (6 bases). Trimming shortened V by 7 bases and J by 8 bases, and 16 bases separated the two germline ends. This CDR3 region has 13 residues. Per the germline V gene, CDR1 is SGHRS and CDR2 is YFSETQ. This CDR3 reads CASFRREGDIQYF. DNA of the CDR3: TGCGCCAGCTTTAGGAGGGAAGGGGACATTCAGTACTTC.

The chain recombines TRBV3-1 with TRBJ2-5; D uncertain. This CDR3 is 16 amino acids long. Trimming left V 1 base short and J 5 bases short, with 17 bases between. Germline V gives CDR1 LGHDT, CDR2 YNNKEL (reference sequence). The CDR3 loop reads CASSQGRTLGRETQYF. CDR3 DNA sequence: TGTGCCAGCAGCCAAGGCAGAACCCTAGGCCGGGAGACCCAGTACTTC.

This clonotype has more than one count but fewer than ten. The rearrangement links TRBV7-6 to TRBJ1-4; tentatively, D is TRBD1 (5 bases). The V gene lost 1 base and the J gene lost 3 bases, with 12 bases spanning the gap. This CDR3 is 16 amino acids long. Germline CDR1 and CDR2: SGHVS and FNYEAQ. This CDR3 is CASSLGRESPNEKLFF. CDR3 nucleotide sequence: TGTGCCAGCAGCTTAGGCAGGGAGTCACCTAATGAAAAACTGTTTTTT.

This chain uses TRBV29-1 with TRBJ2-5; D unresolved. The CDR3 has 12 residues. The V gene's germline CDR1 is SQVTM and CDR2 ANQGSEA. Trimming shortened V by 3 bases and J by 1 base, and 6 bases separated the two germline ends. This CDR3 is CSVDTFQETQYF. In DNA, the CDR3 is TGCAGCGTTGATACATTCCAAGAGACCCAGTACTTC.

The V call is TRBV3-1, the J call TRBJ1-5, with TRBD1 matching 7 bases. The CDR3 has 16 residues. Germline V gene sequence: CDR1 LGHDT, CDR2 YNNKEL (reference sequence). The ends lost 1 base at V and 7 bases at J; junction bases unmatched: 10. In DNA, the CDR3 is TGTGCCAGCAGCCAAGGCCCACCCCGACAGGGCCAGCCCCAGCATTTT. Protein sequence: CASSQGPPRQGQPQHF. Supplemented by reference TRBV3-1 and TRBJ1-5, the full variable domain reads DTAVSQTPKYLVTQMGNDKSIKCEQNLGHDTMYWYKQDSKKFLKIMFSYNNKELIINETVPNRFSPKSPDKAHLNLHINSLELGDSAVYFCASSQGPPRQGQPQHFGDGTRLSIL.

CDR3 amino acids: CATSAASGQNTEAFF. The CDR3 nucleotides are TGTGCCACCAGTGCTGCTAGCGGACAGAACACTGAAGCTTTCTTT. The chain couples TRBV24-1 to TRBJ1-1; possible D gene TRBD1, 5 bases. Deletions cut 5 bases from V and 1 base from J, with 13 bases between. Germline CDR1 is KGHDR and CDR2 is SFDVKD. CDR3 length: 15 residues.

This clonotype was found a few times. The genes are TRBV4-2 and TRBJ1-1; D is possibly TRBD1 (5 bases). The CDR3 covers 15 residues. Between the trimmed V and J ends, which lost 3 bases and 1 base, there was a span of 12 bases. Germline CDR1 LGHNA, CDR2 YNFKEQ. The CDR3 DNA follows: TGTGCCAGCAGCCATCGGGGGTCGGGGAACACTGAAGCTTTCTTT. Protein sequence: CASSHRGSGNTEAFF.

The genes are TRBV20-1 and TRBJ2-7, with 7 positions matching TRBD1. Germline CDR1 DFQATT, CDR2 SNEGSKA (reference sequence). The CDR3 runs to 13 residues. V lost 6 bases and J lost 1; bases outside the gene matches: 6. The CDR3 DNA reads TGCAGTGCCCACCCGGGACAGTCCTACGAGCAGTACTTC. It encodes CSAHPGQSYEQYF.

This clonotype was observed a few times. The V and J genes are TRBV5-5 and TRBJ2-7; 12 positions match TRBD1. The CDR3 is 15 amino acids. Germline-derived CDR1 and CDR2 are SGHKS and YYEKEE (reference sequence). Trimming cost V 4 bases and J 4 bases; bases outside gene matches: 6. The CDR3 is CASSTGTGGGYEQYF. CDR3 coding DNA: TGTGCCAGCAGCACCGGGACAGGGGGCGGGTACGAGCAGTACTTC.

This clonotype was observed a few times. The chain is built from TRBV24-1 and TRBJ2-2; D remains unclear. V lost 1 base, J lost 5 bases, and 10 bases lay in between. In germline, CDR1 is KGHDR, CDR2 SFDVKD. CDR3 size: 15 residues. This CDR3 is CATSDLRVFTGELFF. The DNA of the CDR3 is TGTGCCACCAGTGATTTAAGAGTCTTTACCGGGGAGCTGTTTTTT.

This clonotype was seen a few times. The chain links TRBV18 to TRBJ2-1, with TRBD1 matching 9 bases. CDR1 and CDR2 (germline): KGHSH, LQKENI. The CDR3 has 15 amino acids. Trimming at V came to 3 bases and at J to 8 bases, leaving 8 bases not matched to a gene. Here the CDR3 reads CASSPDRGAVYEQFF. CDR3 nucleotides: TGTGCCAGCTCACCGGACAGGGGTGCAGTATATGAGCAGTTCTTC.

The chain couples TRBV7-2 to TRBJ1-2; D unclear. This CDR3 is built from 12 residues. In germline, CDR1 is SGHTA, CDR2 FQGNSA. V lost 4 bases and J 6 bases, leaving 9 bases between the germline ends. DNA of the CDR3: TGTGCCAGCAGCTCGCCTGGGGATGGCTACACCTTC. Protein sequence: CASSSPGDGYTF.

V gene TRBV12-3 or TRBV12-4 combines with J gene TRBJ1-1; no clear D gene. The germline V and J ends were trimmed by 6 bases and 4 bases, with 15 bases remaining between them. CDR3 length: 14 amino acids. CDR3 amino acids: CASSPGTWGTEAFF. DNA of the CDR3: TGTGCCAGCAGCCCAGGAACATGGGGCACTGAAGCTTTCTTT.

This clonotype was counted a few times. This rearrangement joins TRBV20-1 to TRBJ1-1; 7 nucleotides match TRBD1. Germline lookup yields CDR1 DFQATT and CDR2 SNEGSKA (reference sequence). J was trimmed by 7 bases and V by 6 bases; bases with no gene match: 11. The CDR3 runs 13 residues. CDR3 nucleotide sequence: TGCAGTGCCCTCGGACAGGCGAGCCGTGAAGCTTTCTTT. Protein: CSALGQASREAFF.

This clonotype has a count of ten or more. The chain carries TRBV12-3 or TRBV12-4 and TRBJ2-1; a weak D match, TRBD1 (5 bases). The CDR3 loop spans 15 amino acids. V lost 6 bases and J 0 bases, leaving 12 bases between the germline ends. The CDR3 sequence is CASSPRQSSYNEQFF. The DNA of the CDR3 is TGTGCCAGCAGCCCCCGACAGAGCTCCTACAATGAGCAGTTCTTC.

The chain couples TRBV19 to TRBJ1-1; no clear D. V was clipped by 3 bases and J by 1 base, with 9 bases between them. The germline V gene has CDR1 LNHDA and CDR2 SQIVND (reference sequence). CDR3 size: 14 residues. The CDR3 region is CASSIREGNTEAFF. CDR3 bases: TGTGCCAGTAGTATCCGGGAGGGGAACACTGAAGCTTTCTTT.

The table lists this clonotype with many counts. The V gene is TRBV4-3, the J gene TRBJ2-7; tentatively, D is TRBD2 (6 bases). CDR1 is LGHNA, CDR2 YSLEER, per germline. V was cut by 4 bases and J by 0 bases, with 7 bases left in between. The CDR3 sequence is 13 residues long. For the CDR3, the DNA is TGCGCCAGCAGCCGCGGGACCTCCTACGAGCAGTACTTC. Translating it yields CASSRGTSYEQYF.

The chain carries TRBV5-4 and TRBJ2-4, with unresolved D. Germline CDR1 is SGHNT and CDR2 is YYREEE (reference sequence). CDR3 length equals 16 residues. Trimming stripped 0 bases from V and 0 bases from J, with 10 bases between. CDR3 region: CASSLGGALAKNIQYF. DNA of the CDR3: TGTGCCAGCAGCTTGGGCGGAGCCTTAGCCAAAAACATTCAGTACTTC.

This clonotype has just a few counts. CDR3 loop: CATGHVSMNTEAFF. Written as DNA, the CDR3 is TGTGCCACCGGACACGTTAGCATGAACACTGAAGCTTTCTTT. This chain uses TRBV7-9 with TRBJ1-1; a weak D match, TRBD1 (5 bases). The CDR3 contains 14 residues. V was shortened by 10 bases and J by 0 bases, with 15 bases between the two germline ends. Germline loops: CDR1 SEHNR, CDR2 FQNEAQ (reference sequence).

The chain combines TRBV19 with TRBJ1-5; possible D gene TRBD1, 5 bases. The CDR3 totals 14 residues. The germline V gene encodes CDR1 LNHDA and CDR2 SQIVND (reference sequence). Trimming stripped 7 bases from V and 1 base from J, with 11 bases between. Written as DNA, the CDR3 is TGTGCCAGTACCTGGGGGGTAAGCAATCAGCCCCAGCATTTT. It is translated as CASTWGVSNQPQHF. Looking up the rest from reference TRBV19 and TRBJ1-5 gives the full variable domain: DGGITQSPKYLFRKEGQNVTLSCEQNLNHDAMYWYRQDPGQGLRLIYYSQIVNDFQKGDIAEGYSVSREKKESFPLTVTSAQKNPTAFYLCASTWGVSNQPQHFGDGTRLSIL.

This clonotype was seen a few times. V usage is TRBV20-1 and J usage is TRBJ2-7, with D tentatively TRBD2 (5 bases). This CDR3 spans 14 amino acids. Germline loops: CDR1 DFQATT, CDR2 SNEGSKA (reference sequence). V lost 6 bases, J lost 2 bases, and 17 bases lay in between. The CDR3 reads CSASEGLLTYEQYF. The DNA of the CDR3 is TGCAGTGCCTCGGAAGGACTTCTGACCTACGAGCAGTACTTC.

A few counts support this clonotype. The rearrangement links TRBV11-2 to TRBJ2-7; no clear D. The CDR3 totals 13 residues. CDR1 and CDR2 from the germline V gene are SGHAT and FQNNGV. With 2 bases removed from V and 6 bases from J, the gap between germline ends came to 11 bases. The CDR3 DNA reads TGTGCCAGCAGCTTATCAGCCGTGTCCGAGCAGTACTTC. Translation: CASSLSAVSEQYF.

With respect to this clonotype: One end of the junction is discordant with germline, which a read error may explain. The chain links TRBV7-7 to TRBJ2-3, with 10 positions matching TRBD2. The germline gives CDR1 SSHAT, CDR2 FNYEAQ (reference sequence). The CDR3 totals 15 residues. The CDR3 DNA reads as TGTGCTAGCAGCGTCACTAGCGGGGGCACAGATACGCAGTATTTT. It is translated as CASSVTSGGTDTQYF.

This clonotype was picked up a small number of times. The chain links TRBV7-9 to TRBJ2-7; D possibly corresponds to TRBD2 (7 bases). The germline V gene has CDR1 SEHNR and CDR2 FQNEAQ (reference sequence). The CDR3 totals 16 residues. The V gene lost 1 base and the J gene lost 1 base, with 14 bases spanning the gap. The CDR3 DNA is TGTGCCAGCAGCTTAGTCGGGGGGCAGAGATCCTACGAGCAGTACTTC. Translating gives CASSLVGGQRSYEQYF.

V usage is TRBV20-1 and J usage is TRBJ2-1, with 9 bases lining up with TRBD2. V lost 1 base to trimming and J lost 4 bases; unmatched junction nucleotides: 14. The germline V gene has CDR1 DFQATT and CDR2 SNEGSKA (reference sequence). The length of the CDR3 is 18 residues. CDR3 loop: CSARVYTVAGEFYNEQFF. CDR3 DNA sequence: TGCAGTGCTAGAGTGTATACGGTAGCGGGAGAATTTTACAATGAGCAGTTCTTC.

This clonotype was observed a handful of times. V usage is TRBV7-9 and J usage is TRBJ1-5, with no clear D. CDR3 length equals 17 residues. The germline V and J ends were trimmed by 1 base and 2 bases, with 15 bases remaining between them. Germline values: CDR1 SEHNR, CDR2 FQNEAQ (reference sequence). CDR3 amino acids: CASSLVVRVRGNQPQHF. Here the CDR3 DNA reads TGTGCCAGCAGCTTAGTCGTACGGGTTCGAGGCAATCAGCCCCAGCATTTT.